The 22 T cell receptor beta chains presented below share a single source sample, sequenced in a study of vaccination effects on CD4 cells after COVID-19. No antigen has been assigned to these receptors. Sequencing followed a ViraFEST assay step that expanded antigen-specific CD4+ T cells with viral peptide pools. Isolating CD4+ T cells followed less than 11 days of culture. All vaccine recipients tested negative for nucleocapsid antibodies and had never contracted SARS-CoV-2 infection. Repertoires were generated with immunoSEQ multiplex PCR, while TCRdb's copy carries only in-frame clones and drops some. The sample consists of tens of thousands of clones, about four fifths of them appearing once. The sample here was CD4+ T cells from PBMCs cultured with HCoV-NL63 spike peptides, taken before COVID-19 vaccination. These receptors were collected from a human donor who received a COVID-19 vaccine.

The genes are TRBV6-2 or TRBV6-3 and TRBJ1-1, with TRBD1 as a possible D gene (6 bases). Germline assignment: CDR1 MNHEY and CDR2 SVGEGT. The CDR3 has 14 residues. Between the trimmed V and J ends, which lost 6 bases and 0 bases, there was a span of 11 bases. CDR3 amino acids: CASSTGLVNTEAFF. The CDR3 region has the DNA TGTGCCAGCAGCACAGGGTTAGTGAACACTGAAGCTTTCTTT.

The rearrangement links TRBV4-2 to TRBJ2-1, with D unclear. CDR1 is LGHNA, CDR2 YNFKEQ, per germline. The CDR3 loop spans 13 amino acids. The V end lost 2 bases, the J end lost 6 bases, and 8 bases lay between the germline ends. The chain's CDR3 is CASSQLLSNEQFF. As DNA, the CDR3 is TGTGCCAGCAGCCAACTTCTAAGCAATGAGCAGTTCTTC.

The rearrangement joins TRBV7-2 to TRBJ1-5, with D uncertain. CDR1 is SGHTA, CDR2 FQGNSA, per germline. The CDR3 is 15 residues long. V lost 1 base and J lost 7, with 14 bases in between. The CDR3 DNA reads as TGTGCCAGCAGCTTAGGGAGAGAGTTCCAACAGCCCCAGCATTTT. Translation gives CASSLGREFQQPQHF. Using reference TRBV7-2 and TRBJ1-5 for the parts outside the CDR3, the full variable domain is GAGVSQSPSNKVTEKGKDVELRCDPISGHTALYWYRQSLGQGLEFLIYFQGNSAPDKSGLPSDRFSAERTGGSVSTLTIQRTQQEDSAVYLCASSLGREFQQPQHFGDGTRLSIL.

CDR3 in amino acids: CASSYRGTTNEKLFF. In DNA, the CDR3 is TGTGCCAGCAGTTACAGGGGGACAACTAATGAAAAACTGTTTTTT. This chain links TRBV7-2 with TRBJ1-4, with TRBD1 identical over 8 bases. Germline V lookup: CDR1 SGHTA, CDR2 FQGNSA. The CDR3 has 15 amino acids. Trimming at V came to 6 bases and at J to 0 bases, leaving 3 bases not matched to a gene.

CDR3 in DNA: TGTGCCAGCTCACCAGGGATAGCGGGGAACACCGGGGAGCTGTTTTTT. Translating it yields CASSPGIAGNTGELFF. The chain carries TRBV18 and TRBJ2-2; TRBD2 agrees at 7 bases. Germline V gives CDR1 KGHSH, CDR2 LQKENI. The CDR3 totals 16 residues. V lost 2 bases, J lost 1 base, and 4 bases stayed unmatched.

The chain recombines TRBV5-1 with TRBJ2-1; no firm D call. The CDR3 consists of 15 residues. Germline V lookup: CDR1 SGHRS, CDR2 YFSETQ. V was shortened by 0 bases and J by 4 bases, with 11 bases between the two germline ends. In DNA, the CDR3 is TGCGCCAGCAGCTTGGAATGGCAGAATTACAATGAGCAGTTCTTC. It translates to CASSLEWQNYNEQFF.

The chain is built from TRBV7-2 and TRBJ2-5; 7 bases line up with TRBD1. CDR1 and CDR2 (germline): SGHTA, FQGNSA. This CDR3 comprises 15 residues. Trimming at V came to 6 bases and at J to 1 base, leaving 8 bases not matched to a gene. The DNA of the CDR3 is TGTGCCAGCAGTCTAGGGACAGCAATCCAAGAGACCCAGTACTTC. The encoded protein is CASSLGTAIQETQYF.

The V call is TRBV7-3, the J call TRBJ1-2; 10 bases fit TRBD1. The CDR3 has 15 amino acids. Germline V lookup: CDR1 SGHTA, CDR2 FQGTGA. V lost 3 bases and J lost 8; bases outside the gene matches: 9. CDR3 amino acids: CASSLSGQGLGGYTF. The CDR3 DNA follows: TGTGCCAGCAGCTTGTCGGGACAGGGGCTAGGGGGCTACACCTTC.

This chain joins TRBV6-2 or TRBV6-3 and TRBJ1-1, with D unresolved. V was cut by 0 bases and J by 0 bases, with 8 bases left in between. The CDR3 consists of 15 residues. The germline CDR1 and CDR2 sequences are MNHEY and SVGEGT. The CDR3 loop is CASSYSWRMNTEAFF. CDR3 DNA sequence: TGTGCCAGCAGTTACTCTTGGAGGATGAACACTGAAGCTTTCTTT.

CDR3 nucleotide sequence: TGTGCCAGCAGCCCCGACAATGAGCAGTTCTTC. Protein: CASSPDNEQFF. The chain carries TRBV5-7 and TRBJ2-1; D is undetermined. TRBV5-7 is marked as an open reading frame, function uncertain. V was cut by 4 bases and J by 5 bases, with 4 bases left in between. The CDR3 spans 11 residues.

This chain links TRBV6-5 with TRBJ2-2, with D perhaps TRBD1 or TRBD2 (5 bases each). Deletions cut 8 bases from V and 0 bases from J, with 10 bases between. CDR3 size: 14 residues. From germline, CDR1 is MNHEY and CDR2 SVGAGI. The CDR3 region has the DNA TGTGCCAGCGAGGGCAGGGCGAACACCGGGGAGCTGTTTTTT. This codes for CASEGRANTGELFF.

A single count supports this clone. The chain has TRBV30 and TRBJ1-4, with 9 bases matching TRBD1. Trimming at V came to 2 bases and at J to 4 bases, leaving 5 bases not matched to a gene. CDR3 size: 15 residues. CDR1 is GTSNPN, CDR2 SVGIG, per germline (reference sequence). CDR3 loop: CAWSLTGGVNEKLFF. The CDR3 DNA sequence: TGTGCCTGGAGTTTGACAGGGGGGGTTAATGAAAAACTGTTTTTT.

The chain carries TRBV6-5 and TRBJ1-2; a weak D match, TRBD1 (5 bases). This CDR3 is 14 amino acids long. Between the trimmed V and J ends, which lost 7 bases and 1 base, there was a span of 13 bases. CDR1 and CDR2 from the germline V gene are MNHEY and SVGAGI. DNA of the CDR3: TGTGCCAGCATAAATCAGGGACTTAACTATGGCTACACCTTC. It specifies CASINQGLNYGYTF.

For the CDR3, the DNA is TGTGCCAGCAGCTTGGGAGGAGGGGGTGTGTGGTATACGCAGTATTTT. The encoded protein is CASSLGGGGVWYTQYF. V is TRBV5-6 and J is TRBJ2-3; perhaps D is TRBD1 or TRBD2 (6 bases each). There are 16 residues in the CDR3. V lost 0 bases and J lost 7, with 18 bases in between. From germline, CDR1 is SGHDT and CDR2 YYEEEE.

The V gene is TRBV2, the J gene TRBJ2-3; D is undetermined. The CDR3 runs to 15 residues. V gave up 2 bases and J gave up 2 bases, with 11 bases separating them. CDR1 is SNHLY and CDR2 is FYNNEI in the germline V gene. CDR3 nucleotides: TGTGCCAGCAGTGAAACACAGACTGACACAGATACGCAGTATTTT. Translating gives CASSETQTDTDTQYF.

This clone came up a few times. The chain uses TRBV7-2 and TRBJ1-5, with D possibly being TRBD1 (6 bases). V was clipped by 6 bases and J by 7 bases, with 22 bases between them. Germline values: CDR1 SGHTA, CDR2 FQGNSA. CDR3 length: 16 residues. The CDR3 is CASSLYPQGQGQPQHF. The CDR3 DNA is TGTGCCAGCAGTTTATACCCCCAGGGGCAGGGACAGCCCCAGCATTTT.

V and J are TRBV29-1 and TRBJ1-2; tentatively, D is TRBD1 (5 bases). V lost 5 bases and J 6 bases, leaving 16 bases between the germline ends. The germline V gene has CDR1 SQVTM and CDR2 ANQGSEA. The CDR3 loop spans 13 amino acids. The CDR3 DNA sequence: TGCAGCGTTCCGATCAGGGTAGCGAATGGCTACACCTTC. It is translated as CSVPIRVANGYTF.

This clone was counted once. The rearrangement uses TRBV15 and TRBJ2-7; no definite D call. Germline assignment: CDR1 LNHNV and CDR2 YYDKDF (reference sequence). V lost 0 bases, J lost 2 bases, and 11 bases lay in between. There are 15 residues in the CDR3. CDR3 nucleotide sequence: TGTGCCACCAGCAGAGATCAGGCCAGCACCTACGAGCAGTACGTC. This encodes CATSRDQASTYEQYV.

V is TRBV12-3 or TRBV12-4 and J is TRBJ1-1; 7 nucleotides line up with TRBD1. The CDR3 sequence is 11 residues long. J lost 11 bases, V lost 6 bases, and 6 bases had no gene match. The chain's CDR3 is CASRKQGSAFF. As DNA, the CDR3 is TGTGCCAGCAGGAAACAGGGGTCGGCTTTCTTT.

The chain couples TRBV19 to TRBJ2-4; 8 bases map to TRBD1. The CDR3 extends over 14 amino acids. V gave up 3 bases and J gave up 7 bases; unmatched junction bases: 5. Germline CDR1 is LNHDA and CDR2 is SQIVND (reference sequence). DNA of the CDR3: TGTGCCAGTAGTATCACAGGGGGTCGGAACATTCAGTACTTC. Encoded protein: CASSITGGRNIQYF.

The CDR3 nucleotides read TGTGCCAGCAGTTACTTGCTAGCGGGGGGCGTCGGGGAGCTGTTTTTT. This sequence encodes CASSYLLAGGVGELFF. The chain links TRBV6-5 to TRBJ2-2, with 11 bases that match TRBD2. V shed 1 base, J shed 7 bases, and the junction held 5 bases outside the gene matches. This CDR3 comprises 16 residues. Germline CDR1 and CDR2: MNHEY and SVGAGI.

This chain connects TRBV6-6 to TRBJ2-3, with D unclear. This CDR3 is 12 amino acids long. V dropped 4 bases and J dropped 4 bases, with 6 bases sitting between them. Germline V gene sequence: CDR1 MNHNY, CDR2 SVGAGI (reference sequence). In DNA form, the CDR3 reads TGTGCCAGCAGTTCGTACTCAGATACGCAGTATTTT. Translating gives CASSSYSDTQYF.